The sequence of this TCR beta chain was determined in a study of T-cell reconstitution after alpha-beta-depleted transplantation in children. Findings and limits, study-wide: After one year, T-cell counts and TCRbeta diversity mostly came from new T cells. Reportedly, only several hundred clones from non-depleted graft cells drove alpha-beta T-cell counts at about two months.

The CDR3 covers 13 residues. V lost 3 bases and J 8 bases, leaving 11 bases between the germline ends. Germline V gene sequence: CDR1 SGHKS, CDR2 YYEKEE (reference sequence). Comment on this clonotype: Its specificity is unknown.

A library of TCRbeta sequences, prepared with unique molecular identifiers, was generated. MiXCR, run by TCRdb on the PCR reads, gives a single entry per CDR3 protein. The repertoire holds 500,000 to 600,000 distinct CDR3 sequences, with more than 20% as singletons. The sample in question was PBMCs, obtained before TCRalphabeta/CD19-depleted stem cell transplant. The receptor was derived from a boy in the first two years of life with Wiskott-Aldrich syndrome, due to receive a stem cell transplant. The chain joins TRBV5-5 to TRBJ1-4; D not resolved. The CDR3 DNA follows: TGTGCCAGCAGCTGGGATACGGAAGAAAAACTGTTTTTT. It translates to CASSWDTEEKLFF. Complete variable domain (other parts from reference TRBV5-5 and TRBJ1-4): DAGVTQSPTHLIKTRGQQVTLRCSPISGHKSVSWYQQVLGQGPQFIFQYYEKEERGRGNFPDRFSARQFPNYSSELNVNALLLGDSALYLCASSWDTEEKLFFGSGTQLSVL.